What follows are 21 T cell receptor beta chains derived from one specimen sequenced in a study of human T cells and chemical hapten exposure. Time point indicated: patch test 1, 2 weeks after DPC sensitization. Noted treatment: therapeutic diphenylcyclopropenone sensitization with weekly scalp DPC. TCRdb redid the calling of the RACE reads with MiXCR, one entry per CDR3 protein. Of about 120,000 distinct CDR3 sequences listed, approximately 14% are singletons. Sample: whole blood, taken in connection with sensitization to the hapten diphenylcyclopropenone (DPC). These receptors were taken from a man between 18 and 29 years old with alopecia areata. Some clones in this sample may be carry-over from other donors' samples.

This clonotype was seen at least ten times. V is TRBV7-3 and J is TRBJ1-1; TRBD1 is a possible D gene (6 bases). The V end lost 5 bases, the J end lost 4 bases, and 14 bases lay between the germline ends. CDR3 length: 14 residues. Germline CDR1 is SGHTA and CDR2 is FQGTGA. The CDR3 DNA reads TGTGCCAGCAGCCTCGGGACATCCGGCACTGAAGCTTTCTTT. Its protein product is CASSLGTSGTEAFF.

In this sample, this clonotype turned up a few times. The V and J genes are TRBV10-2 and TRBJ2-7; 9 nucleotides line up with TRBD2. Germline trimming cut 2 bases from V and 2 bases from J; bases unmatched to any gene: 10. Germline loops: CDR1 WSHSY, CDR2 SAAADI. This CDR3 is built from 17 residues. CDR3 in DNA: TGCGCCAGCAGTGAGGCCAGACTAGCGGAAGGGGCCTACGAGCAGTACTTC. It translates to CASSEARLAEGAYEQYF.

This clonotype has at least ten counts. One end of the junction fails to match germline, which may point to a read error. This chain joins TRBV12-3 or TRBV12-4 and TRBJ2-5; 9 bases map to TRBD2. The CDR3 is made up of 18 amino acids. The CDR3 reads CASSSSSRTSEWIEAQYF. CDR3 nucleotide sequence: TGTGCCAGCAGTTCCTCGTCTCGGACTAGCGAGTGGATAGAGGCCCAGTACTTC.

This clonotype was observed a handful of times. The V and J genes are TRBV10-3 and TRBJ2-2; unclear D gene. Germline lookup yields CDR1 ENHRY and CDR2 SYGVKD. The V gene lost 5 bases and the J gene lost 1 base, with 8 bases spanning the gap. The CDR3 covers 14 residues. The CDR3 coding sequence is TGTGCCATCAGTCCAGATGGGAACACCGGGGAGCTGTTTTTT. Translation: CAISPDGNTGELFF.

In this sample, this clonotype turned up a few times. CDR3 DNA sequence: TGTGCCAGCAGCTTAGTTGCAGGGCCGGAGACCCAGTACTTC. Translating it yields CASSLVAGPETQYF. V and J are TRBV7-2 and TRBJ2-5; D is possibly TRBD1 (5 bases). Germline V lookup: CDR1 SGHTA, CDR2 FQGNSA. This CDR3 has 14 amino acids. V was shortened by 1 base and J by 5 bases, with 11 bases between the two germline ends.

This clonotype was seen only a few times. The chain joins TRBV29-1 to TRBJ1-1; D remains ambiguous. This CDR3 contains 13 residues. Germline V gene lookup returns CDR1 SQVTM and CDR2 ANQGSEA. Trimming removed 5 bases at V and 6 bases at J, with 16 bases between. CDR3 region: CSVHPPGGAEAFF. The CDR3 DNA reads as TGCAGCGTTCACCCCCCCGGTGGGGCTGAAGCTTTCTTT. Drawing the rest from reference TRBV29-1 and TRBJ1-1, the complete variable domain is SAVISQKPSRDICQRGTSLTIQCQVDSQVTMMFWYRQQPGQSLTLIATANQGSEATYESGFVIDKFPISRPNLTFSTLTVSNMSPEDSSIYLCSVHPPGGAEAFFGQGTRLTVV.

The chain employs TRBV7-8 and TRBJ2-5, with D possibly being TRBD1 (6 bases). Trimming removed 3 bases at V and 1 base at J, with 12 bases between. The germline CDR1 and CDR2 sequences are SGHVS and FQNEAQ. The CDR3 loop spans 15 amino acids. CDR3 sequence (DNA): TGTGCCAGCAGCTTTCGAACAGGGCGCCAAGAGACCCAGTACTTC. Translation: CASSFRTGRQETQYF.

This clonotype was seen a handful of times. The chain joins TRBV12-3 or TRBV12-4 to TRBJ2-1; 12 bases line up with TRBD2. Losses at the gene ends were 5 bases for V and 10 bases for J; bases not matched to a gene: 9. The CDR3 has 15 amino acids. The DNA for the CDR3 is TGTGCCAGCAGTCCGACTAGCGGGGGAGCGGGGGAGCAGTTCTTC. This gives the protein CASSPTSGGAGEQFF.

This clonotype was seen a few times. J is TRBJ2-3 and V is TRBV20-1; 8 bases are shared with TRBD2. The CDR3 extends over 15 amino acids. Germline CDR1 DFQATT, CDR2 SNEGSKA (reference sequence). The junction had 6 bases not matched to a gene; V was cut back by 3 bases and J by 1 base. Written as DNA, the CDR3 is TGCAGTGCTAGGGTAGATAGCGGGGGCACAGATACGCAGTATTTT. It translates to CSARVDSGGTDTQYF.

The chain is built from TRBV24-1 and TRBJ2-2, with no clear D. The CDR3 totals 18 residues. V was clipped by 0 bases and J by 0 bases, with 13 bases between them. Germline V gene data show CDR1 as KGHDR and CDR2 as SFDVKD. CDR3 protein: CATSDLLKHGSNTGELFF. The DNA of the CDR3 is TGTGCCACCAGTGATTTGCTTAAGCACGGTTCGAACACCGGGGAGCTGTTTTTT.

This chain connects TRBV20-1 to TRBJ1-1, with D possibly TRBD1 on 5 matching bases. Trimming cost V 6 bases and J 9 bases, with 20 bases left between them. Germline V CDR1 and CDR2: DFQATT, SNEGSKA (reference sequence). CDR3 length equals 13 residues. CDR3 region: CSAQDLRAQQAFF. CDR3 nucleotides: TGCAGTGCGCAAGACCTCAGGGCCCAACAAGCTTTCTTT.

This chain links TRBV29-1 with TRBJ1-1; the match to TRBD1 covers 7 bases. Germline V lookup: CDR1 SQVTM, CDR2 ANQGSEA. CDR3 length: 10 amino acids. V shed 7 bases and J 6 bases; nucleotides not matched to a gene: 2. The CDR3 sequence is CSGGTAEAFF. In nucleotides, the CDR3 is TGCAGCGGAGGGACAGCTGAAGCTTTCTTT.

To note about this clonotype: Germline is not matched at one junction end, which may reflect a read error. This chain joins TRBV11-2 and TRBJ1-2; D unclear. Germline CDR1 SGHAT, CDR2 FQNNGV. The CDR3 sequence is 13 residues long. The CDR3 coding sequence is TGTGCCAGCAGCTTCGGCAGAGCCTATAGCTACACCTTC. Its translation: CASSFGRAYSYTF.

V usage is TRBV7-3 and J usage is TRBJ1-1; 12 positions match TRBD1. CDR3 length: 16 amino acids. CDR1 is SGHTA and CDR2 is FQGTGA in the germline V gene. Trimming cost V 5 bases and J 5 bases; bases outside gene matches: 9. This chain's CDR3 is CASSARDRGRATEAFF. CDR3 coding DNA: TGTGCCAGCAGCGCGAGGGACAGGGGGCGCGCAACTGAAGCTTTCTTT.

DNA of the CDR3: TGCGCCAGCAGCCAAGGACCGGGGCGATCAGATACGCAGTATTTT. Protein: CASSQGPGRSDTQYF. The rearrangement links TRBV4-1 to TRBJ2-3; either TRBD1 or TRBD2 may supply D (5 bases each). The CDR3 is 15 amino acids. V shed 1 base and J shed 4 bases, with 12 bases lying between them. Per the germline V gene, CDR1 is MGHRA and CDR2 is YSYEKL.

Details on this clonotype: Just one base apart from a much larger clone, this may be a read error. V gene TRBV20-1 combines with J gene TRBJ2-7; 7 bases match TRBD1. Germline-derived CDR1 and CDR2 are DFQATT and SNEGSKA (reference sequence). The CDR3 is 12 amino acids. The DNA for the CDR3 is TGCGGTGCCCGGGACAGCTCCTACGAGCAGTACTTC. This translates into CGARDSSYEQYF.

The chain is built from TRBV7-6 and TRBJ1-1, with D possibly being TRBD1 (6 bases). The CDR3 is 14 residues long. Trimming left V 3 bases short and J 1 base short, with 9 bases between. From germline, CDR1 is SGHVS and CDR2 FNYEAQ. The DNA of the CDR3 is TGTGCCAGCAGCTTCGGACAGAAGAACACTGAAGCTTTCTTT. Translated, it gives CASSFGQKNTEAFF.

V usage is TRBV29-1 and J usage is TRBJ1-5, with 8 positions matching TRBD1. The CDR3 covers 13 residues. The V and J ends lost 4 bases and 6 bases, in that order; junction bases with no gene match: 5. Germline CDR1 and CDR2: SQVTM and ANQGSEA. As DNA, the CDR3 is TGCAGCGTTGGGACAGGGTTTTTTCAGCCCCAGCATTTT. This translates into CSVGTGFFQPQHF.

The chain employs TRBV11-2 and TRBJ1-1; D call uncertain. Germline V gene lookup returns CDR1 SGHAT and CDR2 FQNNGV. The CDR3 consists of 13 residues. Trimming took off 1 base at V and 5 bases at J, with 8 bases between the two ends. This CDR3 is CASSLVSTTEAFF. CDR3 in DNA: TGTGCCAGCAGCTTAGTTAGTACAACTGAAGCTTTCTTT.

This clonotype was picked up a small number of times. The V gene is TRBV7-6, the J gene TRBJ1-6; D is unresolved. V shed 2 bases and J shed 6 bases, with 14 bases lying between them. The CDR3 consists of 16 residues. Germline-derived CDR1 and CDR2 are SGHVS and FNYEAQ. In DNA form, the CDR3 reads TGTGCCAGCAGCTTATCTTCGCGGACCTCTAATTCACCCCTCCACTTT. It translates to CASSLSSRTSNSPLHF.

This clonotype was counted a few times. The gene calls are TRBV24-1 and TRBJ1-5, with D possibly TRBD1 on 5 matching bases. V lost 3 bases, J lost 1 base, and 6 bases lay in between. The CDR3 extends over 14 amino acids. CDR1 is KGHDR, CDR2 SFDVKD, per germline. The CDR3 sequence is CATSDPGSNQPQHF. The CDR3 nucleotides are TGTGCCACCAGTGATCCAGGGAGCAATCAGCCCCAGCATTTT.